One sample yielded the 23 T cell receptor beta chains listed below, sequenced in a study of blood T cell repertoires in COVID-19. Sequencing was performed with immunoSEQ multiplex PCR; in TCRdb, only in-frame clones are kept and a portion is missing. The profile covers a few hundred thousand clones, with about nine tenths appearing a single time and roughly 1.7% taken by the ten largest. What was sequenced was peripheral blood. Receptors originate from a man between 65 and 85 years old with acute or convalescent COVID-19.

V usage is TRBV27 and J usage is TRBJ2-1; TRBD1 aligns across 9 bases. Looked up from germline, CDR1 is MNHEY and CDR2 is SMNVEV (reference sequence). The CDR3 sequence is 18 residues long. Trimming removed 5 bases from V and 6 bases from J; junction bases left unmatched: 17. In DNA form, the CDR3 reads TGTGCCAGCAGTCCGCGCTTCGGACAGGGGCCCTCCGGCAATGAGCAGTTCTTC. Amino acids: CASSPRFGQGPSGNEQFF.

V is TRBV16 and J is TRBJ1-2, with D uncertain. The CDR3 spans 15 residues. Trimming cost V 5 bases and J 2 bases, with 15 bases left between them. Germline CDR1 is KGHSY and CDR2 is FQNENV. The CDR3 sequence is CASSFSSGTNYGYTF. The CDR3 DNA reads as TGTGCCAGCAGCTTTTCCAGCGGTACCAACTATGGCTACACCTTC.

The J gene is TRBJ2-7, the V gene TRBV6-6, with TRBD1 matching 8 bases. The V gene's germline CDR1 is MNHNY and CDR2 SVGAGI (reference sequence). V was clipped by 5 bases and J by 3 bases; unmatched bases: 6. The CDR3 runs to 14 residues. CDR3 DNA: TGTGCCAGCAGTCTCCGAACAGGGGGCTACGAGCAGTACTTC. Its protein is CASSLRTGGYEQYF.

V is TRBV6-2 or TRBV6-3 and J is TRBJ1-5; 7 nucleotides match TRBD1. This CDR3 region has 15 residues. V dropped 7 bases and J dropped 6; count of bases not matched to a gene: 12. The germline V gene encodes CDR1 MNHEY and CDR2 SVGEGT. DNA for the CDR3: TGTGCCAGCAACCCGACAGGGTCATGGGCTCAGCCCCAGCATTTT. Its protein is CASNPTGSWAQPQHF.

The chain recombines TRBV27 with TRBJ1-6; TRBD1 matches at 9 bases. CDR3 size: 16 residues. CDR1 and CDR2 (germline): MNHEY, SMNVEV (reference sequence). V shed 10 bases and J 5 bases; nucleotides not matched to a gene: 12. CDR3 sequence (DNA): TGTGCCACCAAGCCGTCGACAGGGGGGAATAATTCACCCCTCCACTTT. Translated: CATKPSTGGNNSPLHF.

CDR3 residues: CSVVYYSNTEAFF. The CDR3 DNA reads TGCAGCGTTGTATACTACTCGAACACTGAAGCTTTCTTT. The chain is built from TRBV29-1 and TRBJ1-1; D unresolved. The germline CDR1 and CDR2 sequences are SQVTM and ANQGSEA. The V end lost 4 bases, the J end lost 1 base, and 10 bases lay between the germline ends. The length of the CDR3 is 13 residues. Full variable domain (outside the CDR3, taken from reference TRBV29-1 and TRBJ1-1): SAVISQKPSRDICQRGTSLTIQCQVDSQVTMMFWYRQQPGQSLTLIATANQGSEATYESGFVIDKFPISRPNLTFSTLTVSNMSPEDSSIYLCSVVYYSNTEAFFGQGTRLTVV.

V is TRBV6-4 and J is TRBJ2-7, with D hard to call. This CDR3 region has 13 residues. V lost 2 bases and J lost 7, with 12 bases in between. Germline CDR1 MRHNA, CDR2 SNTAGT. Here the CDR3 DNA reads TGTGCCAGCAGTGACAACCGGAACGGGGAGCAGTACTTC. Translated, it gives CASSDNRNGEQYF.

The sample holds one count of this clone. The chain has TRBV4-2 and TRBJ2-2; D might be TRBD1 (5 bases). Germline values: CDR1 LGHNA, CDR2 YNFKEQ. V gave up 0 bases and J gave up 1 base, with 9 bases separating them. The CDR3 sequence is 16 residues long. The CDR3 is CASSQDKGRNTGELFF. The CDR3 region has the DNA TGTGCCAGCAGCCAAGATAAGGGGCGGAACACCGGGGAGCTGTTTTTT.

The J gene is TRBJ2-3, the V gene TRBV5-6, with no clear D. V dropped 3 bases and J dropped 7 bases, with 12 bases sitting between them. The CDR3 is 13 amino acids. The germline CDR1 and CDR2 sequences are SGHDT and YYEEEE. CDR3 nucleotide sequence: TGTGCCAGCAGCTCTCCCCTCGTCTATACGCAGTATTTT. It is translated as CASSSPLVYTQYF.

The chain uses TRBV4-1 and TRBJ2-6; TRBD1 agrees at 8 bases. Germline assignment: CDR1 MGHRA and CDR2 YSYEKL. Losses at the gene ends were 1 base for V and 3 bases for J; bases not matched to a gene: 8. The CDR3 extends over 18 amino acids. The CDR3 nucleotides are TGCGCCAGCAGCCAAGGGGACAGGACGGAGAGTGGGGCCAACGTCCTGACTTTC. This encodes CASSQGDRTESGANVLTF.

The chain recombines TRBV6-6 with TRBJ1-2; TRBD1 aligns across 10 bases. Germline assignment: CDR1 MNHNY and CDR2 SVGAGI (reference sequence). Germline trimming cut 4 bases from V and 7 bases from J; bases unmatched to any gene: 6. The CDR3 covers 14 residues. CDR3 DNA: TGTGCCAGCAGTTCCGGGGACAGGGGTCCTGGCTACACCTTC. It yields the protein CASSSGDRGPGYTF.

V is TRBV4-2 and J is TRBJ2-3; 7 bases line up with TRBD2. The CDR3 extends over 16 amino acids. Trimming at V came to 5 bases and at J to 0 bases, leaving 8 bases not matched to a gene. Germline loops: CDR1 LGHNA, CDR2 YNFKEQ. This chain's CDR3 is CASSRLAQASTDTQYF. The DNA for the CDR3 is TGTGCCAGCAGCAGACTAGCCCAAGCTAGCACAGATACGCAGTATTTT.

The chain combines TRBV4-2 with TRBJ2-7; 8 positions match TRBD2. From germline, CDR1 is LGHNA and CDR2 YNFKEQ. The CDR3 length is 15 residues. V lost 0 bases and J lost 0; bases outside the gene matches: 1. CDR3 in amino acids: CASSQDTSGSYEQYF. Written as DNA, the CDR3 is TGTGCCAGCAGCCAAGATACTAGCGGCTCCTACGAGCAGTACTTC.

This chain joins TRBV6-6 and TRBJ2-5, with D perhaps TRBD2 (5 bases). The CDR3 runs 13 residues. V was clipped by 7 bases and J by 3 bases, with 12 bases between them. CDR1 and CDR2 from the germline V gene are MNHNY and SVGAGI (reference sequence). The chain's CDR3 is CASTNPREETQYF. CDR3 coding DNA: TGTGCCAGCACCAATCCGAGGGAAGAGACCCAGTACTTC.

The V call is TRBV9, the J call TRBJ2-1; maybe TRBD2 (5 bases). Germline loops: CDR1 SGDLS, CDR2 YYNGEE. The CDR3 consists of 14 residues. V shed 0 bases and J shed 5 bases, with 9 bases lying between them. For the CDR3, the DNA is TGTGCCAGCAGCGTAGGGACTTTAAACAATGAGCAGTTCTTC. This encodes CASSVGTLNNEQFF. The whole variable domain, remainder taken from reference TRBV9 and TRBJ2-1, is DSGVTQTPKHLITATGQRVTLRCSPRSGDLSVYWYQQSLDQGLQFLIQYYNGEERAKGNILERFSAQQFPDLHSELNLSSLELGDSALYFCASSVGTLNNEQFFGPGTRLTVL.

The rearrangement joins TRBV3-1 (or the pseudogene TRBV3-2) to TRBJ2-7, with 12 bases aligning to TRBD2. The germline CDR1 and CDR2 sequences are LGHDT and YNNKEL (reference sequence). The CDR3 has 16 residues. J gave up 3 bases and V 4 bases, and 7 bases lay outside the gene matches. The CDR3 nucleotides read TGTGCCAGCAGCCGCAAGTCGACTAGCGGGAGCTACGAGCAGTACTTC. Protein: CASSRKSTSGSYEQYF.

The chain employs TRBV6-5 and TRBJ1-3, with D unclear. The CDR3 runs 16 residues. The germline V gene encodes CDR1 MNHEY and CDR2 SVGAGI. The V gene lost 0 bases and the J gene lost 4 bases, with 13 bases spanning the gap. CDR3 loop: CASSYSRATGGNTIYF. The CDR3 bases are TGTGCCAGCAGTTACTCGAGGGCGACCGGAGGAAACACCATATATTTT.

The V gene is TRBV5-1, the J gene TRBJ2-1; 7 bases align to TRBD2. Looked up from germline, CDR1 is SGHRS and CDR2 is YFSETQ. The length of the CDR3 is 14 residues. V lost 1 base to trimming and J lost 6 bases; unmatched junction nucleotides: 4. CDR3 nucleotide sequence: TGCGCCAGCAGCTTGACGGGGGGTGGCAATGAGCAGTTCTTC. As protein: CASSLTGGGNEQFF. Full variable domain (missing parts from reference TRBV5-1 and TRBJ2-1): KAGVTQTPRYLIKTRGQQVTLSCSPISGHRSVSWYQQTPGQGLQFLFEYFSETQRNKGNFPGRFSGRQFSNSRSEMNVSTLELGDSALYLCASSLTGGGNEQFFGPGTRLTVL.

The chain uses TRBV7-3 and TRBJ2-3, with D tentatively TRBD2 (6 bases). Germline loops: CDR1 SGHTA, CDR2 FQGTGA. The V gene lost 4 bases and the J gene lost 0 bases, with 14 bases spanning the gap. This CDR3 region has 16 residues. The CDR3 here is CASSSGGGRSTDTQYF. The CDR3 DNA reads TGTGCCAGCAGCTCCGGGGGTGGCAGGAGCACAGATACGCAGTATTTT.

V is TRBV5-6 and J is TRBJ2-7; 7 bases line up with TRBD2. The V gene end was trimmed by 6 bases and the J gene end by 1 base; junction bases not matched to a gene: 4. Germline assignment: CDR1 SGHDT and CDR2 YYEEEE. This CDR3 is 13 amino acids long. The CDR3 region is CASTPGGSYEQYF. The CDR3 DNA is TGTGCCAGCACCCCGGGGGGTTCCTACGAGCAGTACTTC.

The rearrangement uses TRBV6-5 and TRBJ1-1; possibly TRBD1 for D (6 bases). This CDR3 contains 15 residues. V shed 6 bases and J shed 1 base, with 15 bases lying between them. The germline CDR1 and CDR2 sequences are MNHEY and SVGAGI. The CDR3 sequence: CASRLGWTANTEAFF. CDR3 in DNA: TGTGCCAGCAGACTTGGTTGGACAGCGAACACTGAAGCTTTCTTT.

The chain recombines TRBV6-4 with TRBJ1-1, with TRBD1 matching over 8 bases. The CDR3 loop spans 13 amino acids. The J segment lost 7 bases and the V segment lost 4 bases, leaving 5 bases of the junction unmatched. The germline CDR1 and CDR2 sequences are MRHNA and SNTAGT. For the CDR3, the DNA is TGTGCCAGCAGTGCTGACAGGGGACTTGAAGCTTTCTTT. Its protein product is CASSADRGLEAFF.

This clone was detected only once. This chain links TRBV11-3 with TRBJ2-3; TRBD2 matches 14 bases. The CDR3 spans 17 residues. CDR1 is SGHNT and CDR2 is YENEEA in the germline V gene. V shed 4 bases, J shed 0 bases, and the junction held 3 bases outside the gene matches. The DNA of the CDR3 is TGTGCCAGCAGCTCAGGGACTAGCGGGAGTAGCACAGATACGCAGTATTTT. The encoded protein is CASSSGTSGSSTDTQYF. The complete variable domain, with remaining parts taken from reference TRBV11-3 and TRBJ2-3, reads EAGVVQSPRYKIIEKKQPVAFWCNPISGHNTLYWYLQNLGQGPELLIRYENEEAVDDSQLPKDRFSAERLKGVDSTLKIQPAELGDSAVYLCASSSGTSGSSTDTQYFGPGTRLTVL.